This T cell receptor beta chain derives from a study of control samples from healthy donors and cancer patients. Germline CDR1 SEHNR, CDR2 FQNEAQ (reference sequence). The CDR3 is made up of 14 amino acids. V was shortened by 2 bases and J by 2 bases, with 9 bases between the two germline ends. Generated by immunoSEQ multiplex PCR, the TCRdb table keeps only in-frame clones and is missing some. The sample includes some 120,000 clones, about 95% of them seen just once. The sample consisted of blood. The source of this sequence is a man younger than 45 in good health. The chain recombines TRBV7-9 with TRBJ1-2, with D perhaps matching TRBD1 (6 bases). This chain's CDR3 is CASSLNRENYGYTF. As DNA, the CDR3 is TGTGCCAGCAGCTTAAACAGGGAGAACTATGGCTACACCTTC.